The clone carrying this T cell receptor (beta chain) was detected a few times. Its antigen is unknown. J gave up 0 bases and V 8 bases, and 7 bases lay outside the gene matches. This CDR3 contains 14 residues. Germline values: CDR1 MNHNY, CDR2 SVGAGI (reference sequence). Regarding time point: new active TB diagnosis, blood taken before or within 7 days of starting treatment. Profiling relied on immunoSEQ multiplex PCR, and the TCRdb table lists in-frame clones only, not all of them. The sample comprises under 45,000 clones, under 95% of which are singletons, and less than 2.5% rests with the top ten. The data derive from a study of T cells in tuberculosis. The wider study: T cells were selected with CD1B tetramers loaded with glucose monomycolate. A South African cohort included IGRA-negative adolescents, latently infected IGRA-positive adolescents and adults with active tuberculosis.

The study's findings and limits: Shorter CDR3-alpha in active tuberculosis partly drove smaller distances.

The chain is built from TRBV6-6 and TRBJ2-7, with 7 bases aligning to TRBD1. The receptor comes from an adult with tuberculosis. This specimen was PBMCs, taken at tuberculosis diagnosis. CDR3 sequence reads: CASRRTGNSYEQYF. DNA of the CDR3: TGTGCCAGCCGGAGGACAGGCAACTCCTACGAGCAGTACTTC.